The T cell receptor beta chain under discussion was sequenced for a study of early T cells in non-severe SARS-CoV-2 infection. Study outcomes and limitations: Matching results from VDJdb favored anti-spike CD8 responses, leaving private and CD4 specificities undetected.

With regard to this clonotype: What it binds is not known.

CDR3 length: 15 residues. CDR1 is SEHNR and CDR2 is FQNEAQ in the germline V gene (reference sequence). V lost 5 bases to trimming and J lost 7 bases; unmatched junction nucleotides: 6. One entry per CDR3 protein results from TCRdb running MiXCR on the 5' RACE reads. The repertoire holds about 80,000 distinct CDR3 sequences, with less than 5.5% as singletons. This receptor was identified in an adult who was a healthcare worker with PCR-confirmed SARS-CoV-2 infection or an uninfected control (not recorded which). The material was whole blood, obtained at baseline. V is TRBV7-9 and J is TRBJ2-1; 12 nucleotides agree with TRBD2. CDR3: CASSPGLAGKNEQFF. As DNA, the CDR3 is TGTGCCAGCAGCCCTGGACTAGCGGGAAAAAATGAGCAGTTCTTC.